This TCR beta chain came from a study of T-cell reconstitution after alpha-beta-depleted transplantation in children. Study conclusions and caveats: The high TCRbeta diversity at day 60 in some patients came from surviving recipient T cells and thymic progenitors.

In regard to this clonotype: Its antigen is still unknown.

The TCRbeta library was prepared with unique molecular identifiers. TCRdb re-derived calls from the PCR reads in MiXCR, one entry per CDR3 protein. Seen here are over 150,000 distinct CDR3 sequences, 6.6% observed once, and the top ten hold about 5.5%. The TCR was taken from a boy between 2 and 10 years old with acute lymphoblastic leukemia, due to receive a stem cell transplant. The starting material was PBMCs, obtained before TCRalphabeta/CD19-depleted stem cell transplant.

This CDR3 reads CASSLARSRETQYF. Written as DNA, the CDR3 is TGTGCCAGCAGCTTAGCCCGGTCTCGAGAGACCCAGTACTTC. The chain uses TRBV7-2 and TRBJ2-5, with D unclear. This CDR3 spans 14 amino acids. The germline gives CDR1 SGHTA, CDR2 FQGNSA. V lost 0 bases, J lost 4 bases, and 9 bases lay in between.